This is a list of T cell receptor beta chains from one sample in a study of shared clonotypes between healthy human individuals. Clones were read by immunoSEQ multiplex PCR, and TCRdb kept only the in-frame ones, dropping some. This table has 650,000 to 800,000 clones, roughly 72% appearing once. The sequenced material came from memory CD4+ T cells sorted from blood. The receptors stem from a woman aged 25 to 39 in good health. Each CDR3 is given with its conserved first and last residue. D genes are given only for firm matches. Clone size is stated in some rows and not others, as once, few, many or a class when expanded.

J,V,D,size,CDR3,DNA
TRBJ2-3,TRBV25-1,TRBD2,many,CASSDGRADTQYF,TGTGCCAGCAGTGACGGGAGGGCAGATACGCAGTATTTT
TRBJ1-5,TRBV19,NA,many,CASRIRRQGYFDSNQPQHF,TGTGCCAGTAGGATACGAAGGCAGGGTTATTTCGATAGCAATCAGCCCCAGCATTTT
TRBJ2-1,TRBV6-1,TRBD2,few,CASSERGWYEQFF,TGTGCCAGCAGTGAGCGGGGGTGGTATGAGCAGTTCTTC
TRBJ1-1,TRBV19,NA,NA,CASSPGENTEAFF,TGTGCCAGTAGTCCCGGCGAGAACACTGAAGCTTTCTTT
TRBJ1-1,TRBV7-9,TRBD1,NA,CASSLHRDRLAEAFF,TGTGCCAGCAGCTTACACCGGGACAGGCTCGCTGAAGCTTTCTTT
TRBJ2-7,TRBV29-1,NA,NA,CSVEDHVGHEQYF,TGCAGCGTTGAAGATCACGTGGGGCACGAGCAGTACTTC
TRBJ2-3,TRBV11-2,NA,NA,CASSLSFGGDSTDTQYF,TGTGCCAGCAGCTTAAGCTTCGGAGGGGACTCCACAGATACGCAGTATTTT
TRBJ2-1,TRBV28,NA,NA,CASSTSSDHNEQFF,TGTGCCAGCAGTACCTCTAGCGACCACAATGAGCAGTTCTTC
TRBJ2-1,TRBV28,TRBD1,NA,CASGLSTGSYNEQFF,TGTGCCAGCGGATTATCGACAGGGTCCTACAATGAGCAGTTCTTC
TRBJ2-5,TRBV6-1,TRBD2,few,CASSAGLAGGRETQYF,TGTGCCAGCAGTGCCGGACTAGCGGGAGGGCGGGAGACCCAGTACTTC
TRBJ2-3,TRBV27,TRBD1,NA,CASSQRGPYLTDTQYF,TGTGCCAGCAGTCAAAGGGGGCCCTACCTCACAGATACGCAGTATTTT
TRBJ1-5,TRBV11-3,TRBD1,NA,CASQGQGALGNQPQHF,TGTGCCAGCCAAGGACAGGGGGCGTTGGGCAATCAGCCCCAGCATTTT